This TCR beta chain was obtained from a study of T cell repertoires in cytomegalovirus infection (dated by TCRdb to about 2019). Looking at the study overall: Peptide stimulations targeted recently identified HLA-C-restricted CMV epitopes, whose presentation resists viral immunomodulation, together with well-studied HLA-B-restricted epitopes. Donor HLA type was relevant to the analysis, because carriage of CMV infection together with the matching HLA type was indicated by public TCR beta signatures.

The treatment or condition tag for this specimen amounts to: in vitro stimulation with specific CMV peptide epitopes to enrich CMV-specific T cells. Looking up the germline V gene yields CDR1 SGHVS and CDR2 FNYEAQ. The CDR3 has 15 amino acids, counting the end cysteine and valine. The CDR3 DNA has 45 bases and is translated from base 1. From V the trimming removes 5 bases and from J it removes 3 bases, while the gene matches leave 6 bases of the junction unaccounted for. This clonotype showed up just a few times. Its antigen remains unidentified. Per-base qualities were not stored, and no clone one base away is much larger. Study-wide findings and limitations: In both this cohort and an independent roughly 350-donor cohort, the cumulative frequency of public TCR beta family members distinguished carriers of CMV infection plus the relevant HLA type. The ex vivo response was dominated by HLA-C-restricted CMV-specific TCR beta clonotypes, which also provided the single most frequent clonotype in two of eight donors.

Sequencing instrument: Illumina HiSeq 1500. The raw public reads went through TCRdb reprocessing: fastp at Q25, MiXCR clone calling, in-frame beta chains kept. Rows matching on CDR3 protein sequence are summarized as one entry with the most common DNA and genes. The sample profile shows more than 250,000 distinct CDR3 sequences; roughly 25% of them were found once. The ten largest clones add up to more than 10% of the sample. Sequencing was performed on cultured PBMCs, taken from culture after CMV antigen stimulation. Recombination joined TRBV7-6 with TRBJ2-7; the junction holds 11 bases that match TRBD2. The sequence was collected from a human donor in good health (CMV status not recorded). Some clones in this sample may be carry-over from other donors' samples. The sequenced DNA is TGTGCCAGCAGCCTCGGGACTAGCGGAAACTACGAGCAGTACGTC. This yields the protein CASSLGTSGNYEQYV.